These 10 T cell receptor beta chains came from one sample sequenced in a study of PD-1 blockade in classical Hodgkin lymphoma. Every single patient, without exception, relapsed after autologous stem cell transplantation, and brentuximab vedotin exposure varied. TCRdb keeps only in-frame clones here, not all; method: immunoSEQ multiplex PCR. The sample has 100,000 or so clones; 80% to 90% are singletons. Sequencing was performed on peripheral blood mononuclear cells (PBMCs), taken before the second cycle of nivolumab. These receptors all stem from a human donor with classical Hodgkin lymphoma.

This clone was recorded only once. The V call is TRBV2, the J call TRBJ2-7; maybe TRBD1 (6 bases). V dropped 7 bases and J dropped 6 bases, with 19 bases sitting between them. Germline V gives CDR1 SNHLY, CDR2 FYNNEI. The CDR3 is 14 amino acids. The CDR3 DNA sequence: TGTGCCAGCAAAACGCAACTGGACAGTCTCGAGCAGTACTTC. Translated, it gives CASKTQLDSLEQYF.

In nucleotides, the CDR3 is TGTGCCTGGAGTACCGAAGGAGCGTCAGGGGCCTACGAGCAGTACTTC. Protein product: CAWSTEGASGAYEQYF. J is TRBJ2-7 and V is TRBV30; a possible D gene is TRBD1 (6 bases). V was cut by 2 bases and J by 2 bases, with 19 bases left in between. CDR1 and CDR2 from the germline V gene are GTSNPN and SVGIG (reference sequence). The CDR3 sequence is 16 residues long.

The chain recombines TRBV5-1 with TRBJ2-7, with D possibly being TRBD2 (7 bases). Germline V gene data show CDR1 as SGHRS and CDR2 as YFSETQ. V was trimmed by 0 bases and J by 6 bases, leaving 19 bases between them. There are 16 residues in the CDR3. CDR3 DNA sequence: TGCGCCAGCAGCTTGGGCCCCGGCGGGGGCCCCCGCGAGCAGTACTTC. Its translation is CASSLGPGGGPREQYF.

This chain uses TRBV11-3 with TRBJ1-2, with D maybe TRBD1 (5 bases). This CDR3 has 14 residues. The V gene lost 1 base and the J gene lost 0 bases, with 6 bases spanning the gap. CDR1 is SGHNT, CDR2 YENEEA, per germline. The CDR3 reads CASSLGDPNYGYTF. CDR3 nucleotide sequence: TGTGCCAGCAGCTTAGGGGACCCTAACTATGGCTACACCTTC.

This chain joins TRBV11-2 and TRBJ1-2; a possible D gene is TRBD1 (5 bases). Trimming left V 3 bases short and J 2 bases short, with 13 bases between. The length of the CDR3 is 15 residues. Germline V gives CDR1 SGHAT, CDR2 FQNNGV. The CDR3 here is CASSLGHLGNYGYTF. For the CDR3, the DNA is TGTGCCAGCAGCTTGGGGCACCTGGGGAACTATGGCTACACCTTC.

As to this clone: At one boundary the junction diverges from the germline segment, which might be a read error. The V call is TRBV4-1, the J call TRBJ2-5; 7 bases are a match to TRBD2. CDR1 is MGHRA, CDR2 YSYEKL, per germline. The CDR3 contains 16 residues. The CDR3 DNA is TGCGCCAGCAGACAAGGAGGGGAGGGACCCCAAGAGACCCAGTACTTC. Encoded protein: CASRQGGEGPQETQYF.

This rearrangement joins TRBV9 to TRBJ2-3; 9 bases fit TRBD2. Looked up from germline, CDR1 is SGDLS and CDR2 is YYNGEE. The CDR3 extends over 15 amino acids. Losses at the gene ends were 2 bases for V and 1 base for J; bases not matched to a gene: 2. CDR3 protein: CASSVGGGGTDTQYF. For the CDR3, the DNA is TGTGCCAGCAGCGTTGGCGGGGGGGGCACAGATACGCAGTATTTT.

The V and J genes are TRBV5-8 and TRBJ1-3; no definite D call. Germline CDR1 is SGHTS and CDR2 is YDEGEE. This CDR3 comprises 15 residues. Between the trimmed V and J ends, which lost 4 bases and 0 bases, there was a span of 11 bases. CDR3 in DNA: TGTGCCAGCAGCCCGCCGAGGATCTCTGGAAACACCATATATTTT. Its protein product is CASSPPRISGNTIYF.

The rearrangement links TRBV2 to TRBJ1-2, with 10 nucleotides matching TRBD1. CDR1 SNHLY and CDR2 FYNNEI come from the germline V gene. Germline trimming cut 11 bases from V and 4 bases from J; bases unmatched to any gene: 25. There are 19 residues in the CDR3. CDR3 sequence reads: CAGTSYIGQGVGYPYGYTF. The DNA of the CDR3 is TGTGCCGGAACATCTTACATCGGACAGGGGGTTGGTTACCCCTATGGCTACACCTTC.

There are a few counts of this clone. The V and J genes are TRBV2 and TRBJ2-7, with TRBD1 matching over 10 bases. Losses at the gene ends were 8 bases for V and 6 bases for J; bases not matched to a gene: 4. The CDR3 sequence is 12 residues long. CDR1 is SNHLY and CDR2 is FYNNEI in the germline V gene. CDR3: CASGQGELEQYF. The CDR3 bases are TGTGCCAGCGGACAGGGGGAACTCGAGCAGTACTTC.